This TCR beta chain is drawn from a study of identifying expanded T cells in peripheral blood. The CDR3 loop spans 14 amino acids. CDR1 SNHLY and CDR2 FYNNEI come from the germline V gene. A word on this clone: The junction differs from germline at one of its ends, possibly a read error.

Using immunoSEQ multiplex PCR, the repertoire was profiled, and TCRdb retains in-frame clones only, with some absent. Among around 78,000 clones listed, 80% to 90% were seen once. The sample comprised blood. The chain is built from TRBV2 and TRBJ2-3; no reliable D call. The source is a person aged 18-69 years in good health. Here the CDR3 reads CASSKAQVSDTQYF. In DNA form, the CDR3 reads TGTGCCAGCAGTAAAGCGCAGGTTTCGGATACGCAGTATTTT.